This T cell receptor beta chain was captured by sequencing in a study of blood T cell repertoires in COVID-19. Study-level background: Sites across the United States, Italy and Spain contributed samples from acute and convalescent COVID-19. In each case, the material was cDNA or gDNA derived from T cells, B-cell-depleted T cells, or PBMCs.

Authors' data handling: Amplifying reference gene primers gave estimates of nucleated cell counts. The data were produced by immunoSEQ multiplex PCR, yet TCRdb's version contains in-frame clones alone and is incomplete. The DNA gave D and trimming, while V, J and clone size come from that table. Of just over 200,000 clones in the sample, 70% to 90% were seen once. Germline-derived CDR1 and CDR2 are SGHTA and FQGNSA. Trimming cost V 4 bases and J 2 bases, with 6 bases left between them. CDR3 length: 13 residues. Sequenced: peripheral blood. The genes are TRBV7-2 and TRBJ2-1, with D uncertain. This clonotype was obtained from an elderly man with acute or convalescent COVID-19. CDR3 protein: CASSSYPYNEQFF. In nucleotides, the CDR3 is TGTGCCAGCAGCTCCTATCCCTACAATGAGCAGTTCTTC.